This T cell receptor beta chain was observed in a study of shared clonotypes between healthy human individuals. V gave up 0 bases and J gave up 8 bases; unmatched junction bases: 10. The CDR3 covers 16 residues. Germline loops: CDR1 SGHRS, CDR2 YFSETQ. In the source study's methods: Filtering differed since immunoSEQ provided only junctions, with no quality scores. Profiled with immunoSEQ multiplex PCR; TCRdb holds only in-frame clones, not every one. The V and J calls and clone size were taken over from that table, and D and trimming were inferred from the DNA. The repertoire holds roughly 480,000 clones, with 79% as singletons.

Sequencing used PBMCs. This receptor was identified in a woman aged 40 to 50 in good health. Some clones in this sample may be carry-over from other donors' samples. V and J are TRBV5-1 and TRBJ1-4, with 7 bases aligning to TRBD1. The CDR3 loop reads CASSLEGGGPGEKLFF. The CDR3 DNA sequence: TGCGCCAGCAGCTTGGAAGGGGGCGGGCCTGGGGAAAAACTGTTTTTT.